The 17 T cell receptor beta chains given below trace back to one sample, sequenced in a study of neurological immune-mediated disorders (dated by TCRdb to between 2019 and 2020). Receptors were amplified or captured by 5' RACE. The sequencing machine was an Illumina HiSeq 2500. Using fastp trimming at Q25 and MiXCR clonotype assembly, TCRdb reanalyzed the public sequencing data and kept in-frame beta chains. CDR3 protein sequences are deduplicated, and each keeps its most common genes and DNA. Within this sample are approximately 84,000 distinct CDR3 sequences, with 4.3% of them counted one time only. The ten largest clones take up approximately 5.4% of the sample. According to the study, the label for this sample's time point signals: longitudinal time-point 3. Sequencing was done on a sample of PBMCs. The receptors come from a woman in her sixties with multiple sclerosis.

This clonotype was counted at least ten times. The rearrangement uses TRBV20-1 and TRBJ1-2; TRBD1 agrees at 7 bases. This CDR3 is 12 amino acids long. In germline, CDR1 is DFQATT, CDR2 SNEGSKA (reference sequence). J lost 5 bases, V lost 5 bases, and 5 bases had no gene match. The CDR3 loop is CSAGTTGYGYTF. The DNA of the CDR3 is TGCAGTGCTGGGACGACAGGGTATGGCTACACCTTC.

This clonotype was counted at least ten times. V usage is TRBV6-5 and J usage is TRBJ2-5; 8 bases are a match to TRBD1. Germline trimming cut 0 bases from V and 3 bases from J; bases unmatched to any gene: 3. Looked up from germline, CDR1 is MNHEY and CDR2 is SVGAGI. The CDR3 consists of 15 residues. The CDR3 DNA follows: TGTGCCAGCAGTTACTCGAGGACAGGGAAAGAGACCCAGTACTTC. Its protein is CASSYSRTGKETQYF.

In this sample, this clonotype turned up a few times. V gene TRBV27 combines with J gene TRBJ1-2; D remains unclear. The CDR3 spans 14 residues. V gave up 10 bases and J gave up 5 bases, with 20 bases separating them. Per germline, CDR1 MNHEY and CDR2 SMNVEV (reference sequence). As DNA, the CDR3 is TGTGCCAAAGAAAGAGCACACGAGGAATATGGCTACACCTTC. Residues: CAKERAHEEYGYTF.

This clonotype was counted between two and nine times. The V gene is TRBV7-6, the J gene TRBJ2-7; perhaps D is TRBD1 or TRBD2 (6 bases each). Per the germline V gene, CDR1 is SGHVS and CDR2 is FNYEAQ. This CDR3 region has 16 residues. Trimming stripped 5 bases from V and 2 bases from J, with 19 bases between. The CDR3: CASSPKEGEAAYEQYF. In DNA, the CDR3 is TGTGCCAGCAGCCCTAAAGAGGGGGAGGCGGCCTACGAGCAGTACTTC.

This clonotype was seen many times. The chain links TRBV19 to TRBJ1-2; D is uncertain. Germline values: CDR1 LNHDA, CDR2 SQIVND (reference sequence). The CDR3 runs to 13 residues. The V gene lost 5 bases and the J gene lost 4 bases, with 11 bases spanning the gap. The CDR3 protein is CASSPGVGYGYTF. In DNA form, the CDR3 reads TGTGCCAGTAGTCCTGGGGTGGGCTATGGCTACACCTTC.

This clonotype occurred many times. The chain joins TRBV6-6 to TRBJ2-7; 10 bases fit TRBD1. CDR1 is MNHNY, CDR2 SVGAGI, per germline (reference sequence). V was pared by 6 bases and J by 6 bases, with 8 bases of the junction left unmatched. This CDR3 contains 14 residues. CDR3 DNA sequence: TGTGCCAGCAGAGCACCGGGACAGGGGATCGAGCAGTACTTC. It specifies CASRAPGQGIEQYF.

This clonotype was seen many times. The rearrangement links TRBV7-6 to TRBJ2-2; D is possibly TRBD1 (7 bases). Trimming left V 0 bases short and J 4 bases short, with 15 bases between. Germline CDR1 reads SGHVS; CDR2 reads FNYEAQ. The CDR3 runs to 17 residues. The CDR3 loop reads CASSLAGLQGGTGELFF. As DNA, the CDR3 is TGTGCCAGCAGCTTAGCGGGACTCCAGGGGGGCACCGGGGAGCTGTTTTTT.

This clonotype was seen many times. This chain uses TRBV6-2 or TRBV6-3 with TRBJ2-3; D gene ambiguous. CDR3 length: 15 residues. Per germline, CDR1 MNHEY and CDR2 SVGEGT. Trimming removed 6 bases at V and 2 bases at J, with 15 bases between. The CDR3, as DNA: TGTGCCAGCAGAATCGCCTCCGTCCCCACAGATACGCAGTATTTT. Its translation: CASRIASVPTDTQYF.

This clonotype was seen at least ten times. The genes are TRBV29-1 and TRBJ2-3; D gene unclear. V was clipped by 2 bases and J by 1 base, with 13 bases between them. This CDR3 has 15 amino acids. CDR1 and CDR2 from the germline V gene are SQVTM and ANQGSEA. The CDR3 loop reads CSVERRLSGTDTQYF. The CDR3 bases are TGCAGCGTTGAACGGCGACTGAGTGGCACAGATACGCAGTATTTT.

This clonotype has at least ten counts. The chain is built from TRBV12-3 or TRBV12-4 and TRBJ2-1, with 12 bases matching TRBD2. The trim removed 4 bases at V and 7 bases at J, leaving 5 bases unmatched. The CDR3 length is 15 residues. In DNA form, the CDR3 reads TGTGCCAGCAGTTCCCGACTAGCGGGGGCAAATGAGCAGTTCTTC. It encodes CASSSRLAGANEQFF.

There are many counts of this clonotype. The V gene is TRBV5-1, the J gene TRBJ2-1; D may correspond to TRBD1 or TRBD2 (5 bases each). The CDR3 has 14 amino acids. Looked up from germline, CDR1 is SGHRS and CDR2 is YFSETQ. V was cut by 9 bases and J by 5 bases, with 18 bases left in between. The CDR3 DNA sequence: TGCGCCACCCAAGTGGGGGAAGCGGACAATGAGCAGTTCTTC. This encodes CATQVGEADNEQFF. Combining the CDR3 with reference TRBV5-1 and TRBJ2-1 gives the whole variable domain KAGVTQTPRYLIKTRGQQVTLSCSPISGHRSVSWYQQTPGQGLQFLFEYFSETQRNKGNFPGRFSGRQFSNSRSEMNVSTLELGDSALYLCATQVGEADNEQFFGPGTRLTVL.

Ten or more counts support this clonotype. The CDR3 nucleotides are TGCGCCAGCAGCCTTGACAGGGACAGGGGAAGCACTGAAGCTTTCTTT. Translation: CASSLDRDRGSTEAFF. The V and J genes are TRBV5-1 and TRBJ1-1, with 10 bases identical to TRBD1. Germline CDR1 SGHRS, CDR2 YFSETQ. CDR3 size: 16 residues. V gave up 4 bases and J gave up 4 bases; unmatched junction bases: 10.

Many counts were recorded for this clonotype. The CDR3 DNA follows: TGCATCCCCGACAGGGAGGGAAACACTGAAGCTTTCTTT. Its translation: CIPDREGNTEAFF. V and J are TRBV20-1 and TRBJ1-1; 7 positions match TRBD1. CDR1 and CDR2 from the germline V gene are DFQATT and SNEGSKA (reference sequence). The CDR3 totals 13 residues.

This clonotype was observed a few times. The chain is built from TRBV7-9 and TRBJ2-5, with 9 nucleotides matching TRBD1. This CDR3 comprises 15 residues. In germline, CDR1 is SEHNR, CDR2 FQNEAQ (reference sequence). With V trimmed by 5 bases and J by 5 bases, 9 bases remained unmatched. CDR3 region: CASSRRTGVGETQYF. CDR3 DNA sequence: TGTGCCAGCAGCCGACGGACAGGGGTGGGGGAGACCCAGTACTTC.

There are many counts of this clonotype. V is TRBV5-1 and J is TRBJ2-7; tentatively, D is TRBD1 (6 bases). The CDR3 runs 14 residues. V lost 3 bases, J lost 2 bases, and 12 bases lay in between. CDR1 is SGHRS and CDR2 is YFSETQ in the germline V gene. CDR3: CASSSDSLAYEQYF. CDR3 DNA sequence: TGCGCCAGCAGCTCGGACAGCTTAGCCTACGAGCAGTACTTC.

This clonotype showed up many times. The rearrangement links TRBV5-1 to TRBJ2-2; D perhaps matches TRBD1 (6 bases). Germline V lookup: CDR1 SGHRS, CDR2 YFSETQ. V shed 5 bases and J shed 0 bases, with 8 bases lying between them. CDR3 size: 14 residues. The CDR3 is CASSGQSNTGELFF. The CDR3 DNA reads TGCGCCAGCAGTGGACAGTCGAACACCGGGGAGCTGTTTTTT.

The sample holds many counts of this clonotype. This rearrangement joins TRBV7-2 to TRBJ2-6; perhaps TRBD2 as D (5 bases). The CDR3 extends over 15 amino acids. Germline CDR1 SGHTA, CDR2 FQGNSA. The germline V and J ends were trimmed by 5 bases and 1 base, with 9 bases remaining between them. Here the CDR3 reads CASSPSGSGANVLTF. The CDR3 nucleotides are TGTGCCAGCAGCCCCAGCGGATCTGGGGCCAACGTCCTGACTTTC.